These 19 T cell receptor beta chains share one sample of origin, sequenced in a study of shared clonotypes between healthy human individuals. Produced via immunoSEQ multiplex PCR; TCRdb's table is partial and in-frame only. The sample has fewer than 1.6 million clones; about 98.5% are singletons. The sample consisted of naive CD4+ T cells sorted from blood. Specified subset: CD45RA+ positively selected. These receptors came from a man between 25 and 39 years old in good health.

This clone was seen just once. This chain links TRBV27 with TRBJ2-5; weak D call: TRBD2 (6 bases). V gave up 5 bases and J gave up 7 bases, with 11 bases separating them. The CDR3 has 12 residues. In germline, CDR1 is MNHEY, CDR2 SMNVEV (reference sequence). CDR3 bases: TGTGCCAGCAGTCGCCCGGAGGGGACCCAGTACTTC. It translates to CASSRPEGTQYF.

The rearrangement links TRBV6-5 to TRBJ1-5, with D uncertain. Looked up from germline, CDR1 is MNHEY and CDR2 is SVGAGI. CDR3 length: 13 residues. The ends were cut back, 6 bases at V and 6 bases at J, with 12 bases in the middle. CDR3 loop: CASSPTRLQPQHF. The CDR3 DNA is TGTGCCAGCAGCCCTACGAGGCTTCAGCCCCAGCATTTT.

The gene calls are TRBV5-8 and TRBJ1-5; D remains unclear. Per germline, CDR1 SGHTS and CDR2 YDEGEE. The V end lost 9 bases, the J end lost 3 bases, and 4 bases lay between the germline ends. This CDR3 has 10 residues. The CDR3 protein is CATTNQPQHF. CDR3 coding DNA: TGTGCCACCACCAATCAGCCCCAGCATTTT.

The CDR3 reads CASSLSGGPSWEQYF. In DNA, the CDR3 is TGTGCCAGCAGCTTGTCGGGAGGGCCCTCGTGGGAGCAGTACTTC. The rearrangement links TRBV5-5 to TRBJ2-7; TRBD2 matches 8 bases. Germline loops: CDR1 SGHKS, CDR2 YYEKEE (reference sequence). This CDR3 has 15 amino acids. J was trimmed by 7 bases and V by 1 base; bases with no gene match: 10.

As to this clone: This specimen includes other DNA sequences encoding the same CDR3. This chain uses TRBV20-1 with TRBJ2-7, with no clear D. This CDR3 has 11 residues. Germline assignment: CDR1 DFQATT and CDR2 SNEGSKA (reference sequence). Trimming took off 5 bases at V and 6 bases at J, with 11 bases between the two ends. This CDR3 is CSARMVGEQYF. Written as DNA, the CDR3 is TGCAGTGCTCGGATGGTAGGCGAGCAGTACTTC.

This chain links TRBV7-9 with TRBJ1-3; tentative D call: TRBD1 (6 bases). CDR1 and CDR2 (germline): SEHNR, FQNEAQ (reference sequence). Trimming removed 4 bases from V and 0 bases from J, with 7 bases in between. This CDR3 contains 14 residues. CDR3: CASSYRASGNTIYF. In DNA form, the CDR3 reads TGTGCCAGCAGCTACAGGGCCTCTGGAAACACCATATATTTT.

The V call is TRBV5-1, the J call TRBJ1-5; no reliable D call. The CDR3 sequence is 13 residues long. Trimming left V 0 bases short and J 5 bases short, with 6 bases between. In germline, CDR1 is SGHRS, CDR2 YFSETQ. The CDR3 DNA follows: TGCGCCAGCAGCTTGGAGCCCGATCAGCCCCAGCATTTT. Translated: CASSLEPDQPQHF.

The chain links TRBV2 to TRBJ1-5; weak D call: TRBD1 (6 bases). Germline V gives CDR1 SNHLY, CDR2 FYNNEI. The V and J ends lost 5 bases and 0 bases respectively, with 14 bases between them. The CDR3 loop spans 16 amino acids. The CDR3 protein is CASSLRTVYSNQPQHF. Written as DNA, the CDR3 is TGTGCCAGCAGTCTGAGGACAGTTTATAGCAATCAGCCCCAGCATTTT.

Comments on this clone: One end of the junction fails to match germline, which may point to a read error. The V gene is TRBV15, the J gene TRBJ2-3, with unresolved D. CDR1 and CDR2 from the germline V gene are LNHNV and YYDKDF (reference sequence). The CDR3 spans 13 residues. The DNA for the CDR3 is TGTGCCACCAGCAGAGTGACAACCGATACTATGGATTTT. Residues: CATSRVTTDTMDF.

A word on this clone: Other DNA variants within this sample encode the same CDR3. The chain has TRBV18 and TRBJ2-5; D is ambiguous. This CDR3 comprises 13 residues. Trimming removed 2 bases at V and 0 bases at J, with 4 bases between. The germline CDR1 and CDR2 sequences are KGHSH and LQKENI. DNA for the CDR3: TGTGCCAGCTCACCAAGGTACCAAGAGACCCAGTACTTC. Protein sequence: CASSPRYQETQYF.

This chain connects TRBV7-2 to TRBJ1-4, with D unresolved. Germline CDR1 and CDR2: SGHTA and FQGNSA. V was cut by 1 base and J by 0 bases, with 6 bases left in between. The CDR3 contains 15 residues. The CDR3 coding sequence is TGTGCCAGCAGCTTAGTAACGGCAACTAATGAAAAACTGTTTTTT. Residues: CASSLVTATNEKLFF.

This sequence joins TRBV7-6 and TRBJ1-1; TRBD1 might be the D (6 bases). Germline loops: CDR1 SGHVS, CDR2 FNYEAQ. Trimming removed 3 bases from V and 0 bases from J, with 11 bases in between. The CDR3 runs to 15 residues. The CDR3 sequence: CASSLGAGMNTEAFF. DNA for the CDR3: TGTGCCAGCAGCTTGGGGGCGGGGATGAACACTGAAGCTTTCTTT. Variable domain in full (rest from reference TRBV7-6 and TRBJ1-1): GAGVSQSPRYKVTKRGQDVALRCDPISGHVSLYWYRQALGQGPEFLTYFNYEAQQDKSGLPNDRFSAERPEGSISTLTIQRTEQRDSAMYRCASSLGAGMNTEAFFGQGTRLTVV.

The V call is TRBV10-3, the J call TRBJ2-7; 7 nucleotides match TRBD2. V lost 8 bases to trimming and J lost 6 bases; unmatched junction nucleotides: 10. The length of the CDR3 is 13 residues. Germline V gene sequence: CDR1 ENHRY, CDR2 SYGVKD. CDR3 protein: CAISRQRDGEQYF. As DNA, the CDR3 is TGTGCCATCTCAAGACAGCGGGATGGCGAGCAGTACTTC.

The chain combines TRBV9 with TRBJ2-2; D may be TRBD2 (6 bases). Germline V gives CDR1 SGDLS, CDR2 YYNGEE. The CDR3 is 17 residues long. The ends were cut back, 3 bases at V and 1 base at J, with 16 bases in the middle. The CDR3 DNA reads TGTGCCAGCAGCGCCCATCCTGGCGGGGTGAACACCGGGGAGCTGTTTTTT. This sequence encodes CASSAHPGGVNTGELFF.

V gene TRBV28 combines with J gene TRBJ2-1; 9 bases match TRBD2. The V and J ends lost 5 bases and 8 bases, in that order; junction bases with no gene match: 13. Germline lookup yields CDR1 MDHEN and CDR2 SYDVKM. The CDR3 length is 16 residues. CDR3 loop: CASSLSPGLANYEQFF. For the CDR3, the DNA is TGTGCCAGCAGTCTTTCACCGGGACTAGCTAACTATGAGCAGTTCTTC.

The chain carries TRBV9 and TRBJ1-5; D may be TRBD1 (6 bases). The germline CDR1 and CDR2 sequences are SGDLS and YYNGEE. The CDR3 is 15 residues long. The V end was cut by 2 bases, the J end by 0 bases, with 9 bases between. The CDR3 reads CASSVTGTSNQPQHF. CDR3 coding DNA: TGTGCCAGCAGCGTCACAGGGACTAGCAATCAGCCCCAGCATTTT.

This rearrangement joins TRBV14 to TRBJ2-5; D remains unclear. CDR1 and CDR2 (germline): SGHDN, FVKESK. V gave up 6 bases and J gave up 3 bases, with 8 bases separating them. This CDR3 comprises 12 residues. CDR3 nucleotides: TGTGCCAGCAGTCATAAGAAAGAGACCCAGTACTTC. Translated: CASSHKKETQYF.

The rearrangement links TRBV7-2 to TRBJ2-7, with D tentatively TRBD2 (5 bases). This CDR3 comprises 18 residues. Germline CDR1 and CDR2: SGHTA and FQGNSA. V was clipped by 1 base and J by 0 bases, with 19 bases between them. The CDR3 protein is CASSLGRSRFSNSYEQYF. CDR3 nucleotide sequence: TGTGCCAGCAGCTTAGGGAGGAGCAGGTTTTCTAACTCCTACGAGCAGTACTTC.

The V gene is TRBV5-6, the J gene TRBJ1-4, with 8 positions matching TRBD1. The CDR3 length is 15 residues. Germline V CDR1 and CDR2: SGHDT, YYEEEE. Losses at the gene ends were 0 bases for V and 3 bases for J; bases not matched to a gene: 1. CDR3 sequence (DNA): TGTGCCAGCAGCTTGGACAGGGGGTCTAATGAAAAACTGTTTTTT. This encodes CASSLDRGSNEKLFF.